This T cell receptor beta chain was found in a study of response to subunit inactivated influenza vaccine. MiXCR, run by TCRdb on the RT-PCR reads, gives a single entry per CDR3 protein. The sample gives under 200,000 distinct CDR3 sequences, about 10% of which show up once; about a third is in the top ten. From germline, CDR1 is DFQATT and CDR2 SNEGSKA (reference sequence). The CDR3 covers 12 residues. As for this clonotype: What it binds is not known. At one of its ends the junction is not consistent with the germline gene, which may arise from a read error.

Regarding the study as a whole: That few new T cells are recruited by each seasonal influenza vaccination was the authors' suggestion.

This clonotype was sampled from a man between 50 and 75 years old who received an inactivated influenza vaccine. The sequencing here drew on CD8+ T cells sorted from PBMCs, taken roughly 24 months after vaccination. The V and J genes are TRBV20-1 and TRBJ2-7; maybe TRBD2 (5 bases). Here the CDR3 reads CSARAEVYEQHF. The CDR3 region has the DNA TGCAGTGCTAGAGCGGAGGTCTACGAGCAGCACTTC.